The T cell receptor (beta chain) described here comes from a study of blood T cell repertoires in COVID-19. Study at large: From the United States, Italy and Spain came samples of acute and convalescent COVID-19. PBMCs, B-cell-depleted T cells, or T cells were the source of the cDNA or gDNA that made up the material.

The V gene end was trimmed by 7 bases and the J gene end by 3 bases; junction bases not matched to a gene: 10. From germline, CDR1 is SGHRS and CDR2 YFSETQ. This CDR3 is 15 amino acids long. As handled by the study authors: It was from reference gene primer amplification that nucleated cell counts were estimated. Generated by immunoSEQ multiplex PCR, the TCRdb table keeps only in-frame clones and is missing some. V and J calls plus clone size are reproduced from that table; the DNA served to infer D and trimming. The sample carries roughly 50,000 clones, 70% to 85% recorded once. This clone was found once.

The chain carries TRBV5-1 and TRBJ2-1, with TRBD1 identical over 7 bases. The sequencing input was peripheral blood. The TCR comes from a man aged 55 to 70 with acute or convalescent COVID-19. The CDR3 sequence: CASGPKGAHYNEQFF. CDR3 bases: TGCGCCAGCGGACCGAAGGGGGCCCACTACAATGAGCAGTTCTTC. Drawing the rest from reference TRBV5-1 and TRBJ2-1, the complete variable domain is KAGVTQTPRYLIKTRGQQVTLSCSPISGHRSVSWYQQTPGQGLQFLFEYFSETQRNKGNFPGRFSGRQFSNSRSEMNVSTLELGDSALYLCASGPKGAHYNEQFFGPGTRLTVL.